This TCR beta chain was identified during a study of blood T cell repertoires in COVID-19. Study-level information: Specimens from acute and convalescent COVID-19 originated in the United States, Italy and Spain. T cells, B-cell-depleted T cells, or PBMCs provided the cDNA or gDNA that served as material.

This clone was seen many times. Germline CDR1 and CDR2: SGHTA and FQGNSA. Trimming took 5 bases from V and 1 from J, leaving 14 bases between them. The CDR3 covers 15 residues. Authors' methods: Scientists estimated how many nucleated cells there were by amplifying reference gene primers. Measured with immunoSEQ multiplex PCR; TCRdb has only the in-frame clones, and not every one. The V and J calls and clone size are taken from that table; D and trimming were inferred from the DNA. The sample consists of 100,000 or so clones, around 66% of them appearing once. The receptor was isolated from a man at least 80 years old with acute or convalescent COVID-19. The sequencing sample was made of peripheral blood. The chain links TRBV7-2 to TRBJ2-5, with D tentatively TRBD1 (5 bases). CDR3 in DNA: TGTGCCAGCAGCAGTAGGGGAAGGTCCCAAGAGACCCAGTACTTC. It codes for CASSSRGRSQETQYF.